These 21 T cell receptor beta chains came from one sample sequenced in a study of blood T cell repertoires in COVID-19 (TCRdb year 2020). Preparation of the library involved the immunoSEQ multiplex PCR assay. TCRdb mirrors the immuneACCESS table, restricted to in-frame sequences. Some clones are absent from its copies; in checked studies, under half trace to an unresolved V gene, and the reason for the others is unknown. The sample profile shows under 150,000 clones; 85% to 90% of them were found once. 10% of the sample comes from the top ten. The sample consisted of peripheral blood. These receptors were obtained from a man between 50 and 59 years old with active or convalescent COVID-19.

The V gene is TRBV7-2, the J gene TRBJ1-4; D perhaps matches TRBD1 (5 bases). CDR3 length equals 15 residues. Per germline, CDR1 SGHTA and CDR2 FQGNSA. The V gene lost 5 bases and the J gene lost 7 bases, with 17 bases spanning the gap. Written as DNA, the CDR3 is TGTGCCAGCAGCGCGAGAACAGGACGCGCTGAAAAACTGTTTTTT. This encodes CASSARTGRAEKLFF.

The V and J genes are TRBV30 and TRBJ2-7; TRBD1 matches at 7 bases. J lost 5 bases, V lost 3 bases, and 4 bases had no gene match. The CDR3 length is 12 residues. Per germline, CDR1 GTSNPN and CDR2 SVGIG (reference sequence). CDR3 nucleotide sequence: TGTGCCTGGAGGGACAGGCGTAACGAGCAGTACTTC. Protein sequence: CAWRDRRNEQYF.

V is TRBV7-2 and J is TRBJ2-7; no reliable D call. Looked up from germline, CDR1 is SGHTA and CDR2 is FQGNSA. The CDR3 covers 12 residues. The ends were cut back, 5 bases at V and 3 bases at J, with 8 bases in the middle. The CDR3 sequence: CASSRSFYEQYF. The CDR3 DNA reads TGTGCCAGCAGCCGAAGCTTCTACGAGCAGTACTTC.

This rearrangement joins TRBV19 to TRBJ1-3; tentatively, D is TRBD1 (6 bases). CDR1 and CDR2 (germline): LNHDA, SQIVND (reference sequence). V lost 6 bases to trimming and J lost 0 bases, with 12 bases between them. The CDR3 spans 15 residues. The CDR3 region is CASSIGGLSGNTIYF. The CDR3 DNA sequence: TGTGCCAGTAGCATCGGGGGGCTCTCTGGAAACACCATATATTTT.

The table lists this clone with a count of one. The gene calls are TRBV5-4 and TRBJ2-1; TRBD1 agrees at 7 bases. The CDR3 runs to 16 residues. In germline, CDR1 is SGHNT, CDR2 YYREEE (reference sequence). The junction had 9 bases not matched to a gene; V was cut back by 4 bases and J by 2 bases. CDR3 protein: CASSKVSGTAYNEQFF. The CDR3 region has the DNA TGTGCCAGCAGCAAGGTTTCCGGGACAGCCTACAATGAGCAGTTCTTC.

J is TRBJ2-3 and V is TRBV27; 7 bases are shared with TRBD2. The V gene's germline CDR1 is MNHEY and CDR2 SMNVEV (reference sequence). The V gene end was trimmed by 2 bases and the J gene end by 0 bases; junction bases not matched to a gene: 5. This CDR3 comprises 16 residues. CDR3 nucleotide sequence: TGTGCCAGCAGTTTACTCTTCGGGGGGAGCACAGATACGCAGTATTTT. It translates to CASSLLFGGSTDTQYF.

The V gene is TRBV30, the J gene TRBJ1-2; 12 nucleotides line up with TRBD1. V dropped 2 bases and J dropped 4; count of bases not matched to a gene: 5. The CDR3 has 15 amino acids. Germline V gene data show CDR1 as GTSNPN and CDR2 as SVGIG (reference sequence). In nucleotides, the CDR3 is TGTGCCTGGAGTTTGGGGACAGGGGGCTTCTATGGCTACACCTTC. Its protein product is CAWSLGTGGFYGYTF. Variable domain in full (rest from reference TRBV30 and TRBJ1-2): SQTIHQWPATLVQPVGSPLSLECTVEGTSNPNLYWYRQAAGRGLQLLFYSVGIGQISSEVPQNLSASRPQDRQFILSSKKLLLSDSGFYLCAWSLGTGGFYGYTFGSGTRLTVV.

V is TRBV7-2 and J is TRBJ2-3; TRBD2 agrees at 12 bases. The junction had 7 bases not matched to a gene; V was cut back by 6 bases and J by 0 bases. The CDR3 length is 17 residues. Germline V gene lookup returns CDR1 SGHTA and CDR2 FQGNSA. CDR3 sequence reads: CASRSRGTSGSTDTQYF. CDR3 coding DNA: TGTGCCAGCAGATCAAGAGGGACTAGCGGGAGCACAGATACGCAGTATTTT. Filled out from reference TRBV7-2 and TRBJ2-3, the complete variable domain reads GAGVSQSPSNKVTEKGKDVELRCDPISGHTALYWYRQSLGQGLEFLIYFQGNSAPDKSGLPSDRFSAERTGGSVSTLTIQRTQQEDSAVYLCASRSRGTSGSTDTQYFGPGTRLTVL.

Of note for this clone: One junction end does not reproduce the germline sequence, and a read error may be involved. The J gene is TRBJ2-3, the V gene TRBV7-7; no reliable D call. The CDR3 spans 15 residues. Germline V lookup: CDR1 SSHAT, CDR2 FNYEAQ (reference sequence). CDR3 loop: CASSLGLGSTDTQYF. CDR3 coding DNA: TGTGCTAGCAGCTTAGGTCTAGGCTCTACAGATACGCAGTATTTT. The whole variable domain, filled in from reference TRBV7-7 and TRBJ2-3, reads GAGVSQSPRYKVTKRGQDVTLRCDPISSHATLYWYQQALGQGPEFLTYFNYEAQPDKSGLPSDRFSAERPEGSISTLTIQRTEQRDSAMYRCASSLGLGSTDTQYFGPGTRLTVL.

The chain has TRBV14 and TRBJ1-6; no firm D call. V was shortened by 1 base and J by 10 bases, with 8 bases between the two germline ends. The CDR3 extends over 13 amino acids. CDR1 and CDR2 (germline): SGHDN, FVKESK. The DNA of the CDR3 is TGTGCCAGCAGCCAAGGAGCCCGATCACCCCTCCACTTT. As protein: CASSQGARSPLHF. The full variable domain, rest sourced from reference TRBV14 and TRBJ1-6, is EAGVTQFPSHSVIEKGQTVTLRCDPISGHDNLYWYRRVMGKEIKFLLHFVKESKQDESGMPNNRFLAERTGGTYSTLKVQPAELEDSGVYFCASSQGARSPLHFGNGTRLTVT.

This rearrangement joins TRBV6-5 to TRBJ2-7; D is perhaps TRBD1 (7 bases). The CDR3 has 15 amino acids. Germline CDR1 MNHEY, CDR2 SVGAGI. Between the trimmed V and J ends, which lost 6 bases and 7 bases, there was a span of 22 bases. The CDR3 spells CASSVEGARPWEQYF. CDR3 bases: TGTGCCAGCAGCGTGGAGGGGGCGAGACCCTGGGAGCAGTACTTC.

The gene calls are TRBV19 and TRBJ1-1; D not resolved. The V and J ends lost 5 bases and 0 bases respectively, with 7 bases between them. Germline CDR1 and CDR2: LNHDA and SQIVND (reference sequence). The CDR3 covers 13 residues. This CDR3 reads CASSGTMNTEAFF. As DNA, the CDR3 is TGTGCCAGTAGTGGCACCATGAACACTGAAGCTTTCTTT.

The chain is built from TRBV6-4 and TRBJ2-1; TRBD1 matches at 9 bases. Germline lookup yields CDR1 MRHNA and CDR2 SNTAGT. The CDR3 has 14 residues. J was trimmed by 5 bases and V by 6 bases; bases with no gene match: 5. The CDR3 region has the DNA TGTGCCAGCAGCCAGGGACAGGGCCACAATGAGCAGTTCTTC. Amino acid sequence: CASSQGQGHNEQFF.

This chain uses TRBV28 with TRBJ1-2; D is possibly TRBD1 (5 bases). CDR1 and CDR2 (germline): MDHEN, SYDVKM. V was pared by 6 bases and J by 5 bases, with 10 bases between. The CDR3 sequence is 12 residues long. The CDR3 loop reads CASSPDRYGYTF. DNA for the CDR3: TGTGCCAGCAGCCCCGACAGATATGGCTACACCTTC.

This clone has a handful of counts. V gene TRBV18 combines with J gene TRBJ2-1; 14 nucleotides agree with TRBD2. Germline lookup yields CDR1 KGHSH and CDR2 LQKENI. The J segment lost 8 bases and the V segment lost 2 bases, leaving 8 bases of the junction unmatched. The CDR3 is 17 amino acids. CDR3 residues: CASSPNRLAGGRDEQFF. CDR3 nucleotides: TGTGCCAGCTCACCAAACAGACTAGCGGGAGGGCGCGATGAGCAGTTCTTC.

This chain joins TRBV18 and TRBJ2-7, with 10 bases that match TRBD2. The germline V gene encodes CDR1 KGHSH and CDR2 LQKENI. The CDR3 covers 15 residues. With 1 base clipped from V and 5 bases from J, the junction kept 5 bases outside the gene matches. DNA for the CDR3: TGTGCCAGCTCACCACAGTCTAGCGGGAGCCACGAGCAGTACTTC. This sequence encodes CASSPQSSGSHEQYF.

The rearrangement links TRBV5-4 to TRBJ2-5; tentatively, D is TRBD2 (6 bases). V gave up 4 bases and J gave up 0 bases, with 7 bases separating them. The CDR3 extends over 13 amino acids. From germline, CDR1 is SGHNT and CDR2 YYREEE (reference sequence). The CDR3 sequence: CASSPGDQETQYF. The CDR3 coding sequence is TGTGCCAGCAGCCCGGGGGACCAAGAGACCCAGTACTTC.

The V and J genes are TRBV5-4 and TRBJ2-7; 7 nucleotides line up with TRBD2. The CDR3 sequence is 15 residues long. Germline CDR1 is SGHNT and CDR2 is YYREEE (reference sequence). The trim removed 0 bases at V and 3 bases at J, leaving 6 bases unmatched. CDR3 protein: CASSLVAGVGYEQYF. Written as DNA, the CDR3 is TGTGCCAGCAGCTTGGTGGCGGGGGTGGGCTACGAGCAGTACTTC.

V is TRBV11-2 and J is TRBJ2-1, with 8 nucleotides matching TRBD2. Germline assignment: CDR1 SGHAT and CDR2 FQNNGV. The CDR3 consists of 14 residues. Trimming at V came to 1 base and at J to 5 bases, leaving 1 base not matched to a gene. CDR3 DNA: TGTGCCAGCAGCTTAGCGGGAGGGCACAATGAGCAGTTCTTC. Its translation: CASSLAGGHNEQFF.

The rearrangement joins TRBV27 to TRBJ2-7; TRBD2 is a possible D gene (5 bases). V lost 8 bases, J lost 2 bases, and 16 bases lay in between. Per the germline V gene, CDR1 is MNHEY and CDR2 is SMNVEV (reference sequence). The CDR3 is 14 residues long. CDR3: CASGKEAVTYEQYF. CDR3 in DNA: TGTGCCAGCGGTAAGGAGGCAGTAACCTACGAGCAGTACTTC.

The chain has TRBV2 and TRBJ2-1; tentatively, D is TRBD1 (5 bases). Germline V CDR1 and CDR2: SNHLY, FYNNEI. The CDR3 extends over 15 amino acids. V was trimmed by 6 bases and J by 3 bases, leaving 15 bases between them. The CDR3 bases are TGTGCCAGCAGGGCCGTCGACAGCCACTACAATGAGCAGTTCTTC. It encodes CASRAVDSHYNEQFF.